Presented here are 10 T cell receptor beta chains from one specimen sequenced in a study of siplizumab effects on memory and regulatory T cells. Only in-frame clones appear in the TCRdb table, and some are missing; sequencing was by immunoSEQ multiplex PCR. There are 90,000 to 95,000 clones in the sample; roughly 93% occur only once, and around 6.5% lies in the top ten. Sequenced sample: CD8+ T cells sorted from blood. The receptors were gathered from a human donor in good health.

Regarding this clone: The sample contains more than one DNA sequence encoding this CDR3. CDR3 region: CASSYRDRDGYTF. As DNA, the CDR3 is TGTGCCAGCAGTTACCGGGACAGGGACGGCTACACCTTC. This sequence joins TRBV6-5 and TRBJ1-2, with 9 bases that match TRBD1. Germline CDR1 and CDR2: MNHEY and SVGAGI. There are 13 residues in the CDR3. V lost 2 bases, J lost 8 bases, and 3 bases stayed unmatched.

The V call is TRBV7-6, the J call TRBJ1-1, with 9 bases lining up with TRBD1. In germline, CDR1 is SGHVS, CDR2 FNYEAQ. V lost 7 bases, J lost 1 base, and 1 base stayed unmatched. The CDR3 loop spans 13 amino acids. CDR3 sequence reads: CASTGQGNTEAFF. The CDR3 DNA follows: TGTGCCAGCACGGGACAGGGGAACACTGAAGCTTTCTTT.

V gene TRBV4-2 combines with J gene TRBJ2-3; 8 nucleotides line up with TRBD2. The CDR3 is made up of 16 amino acids. Losses at the gene ends were 0 bases for V and 2 bases for J; bases not matched to a gene: 4. The V gene's germline CDR1 is LGHNA and CDR2 YNFKEQ. In DNA form, the CDR3 reads TGTGCCAGCAGCCAAGAAGCGGGAGCTGCCACAGATACGCAGTATTTT. This sequence encodes CASSQEAGAATDTQYF.

J is TRBJ2-7 and V is TRBV6-1, with a possible D match to TRBD2 (5 bases). V lost 6 bases, J lost 2 bases, and 17 bases lay in between. Germline V gives CDR1 MNHNS, CDR2 SASEGT. The length of the CDR3 is 15 residues. This CDR3 is CASRTGKVGAYEQYF. The CDR3 DNA reads TGTGCCAGCAGAACGGGGAAGGTGGGTGCCTACGAGCAGTACTTC.

The chain employs TRBV27 and TRBJ2-2; 7 bases are shared with TRBD1. With 5 bases clipped from V and 4 bases from J, the junction kept 4 bases outside the gene matches. The V gene's germline CDR1 is MNHEY and CDR2 SMNVEV (reference sequence). The CDR3 has 14 residues. For the CDR3, the DNA is TGTGCCAGCAGTCTAGGACAGGTCACCGGGGAGCTGTTTTTT. It yields the protein CASSLGQVTGELFF.

This chain uses TRBV27 with TRBJ1-2; 8 bases fit TRBD1. Unmatched junction bases numbered 5, after V lost 7 bases and J lost 4 bases. Germline loops: CDR1 MNHEY, CDR2 SMNVEV (reference sequence). The CDR3 runs to 13 residues. CDR3 DNA: TGTGCCAGCATGACAGGGGAGGGCTATGGCTACACCTTC. The encoded protein is CASMTGEGYGYTF.

This clone has more than one count but fewer than ten. The gene calls are TRBV6-5 and TRBJ1-6, with TRBD1 as a possible D gene (5 bases). Germline assignment: CDR1 MNHEY and CDR2 SVGAGI. CDR3 length equals 15 residues. V lost 0 bases and J lost 5, with 8 bases in between. The CDR3 sequence: CASSYSTGDNSPLHF. CDR3 in DNA: TGTGCCAGCAGTTACTCTACGGGGGATAATTCACCCCTCCACTTT.

For the CDR3, the DNA is TGTGCCAGCAGCGGGATGGGTGCAGATACGCAGTATTTT. Translating it yields CASSGMGADTQYF. The chain is built from TRBV9 and TRBJ2-3, with D unclear. The CDR3 spans 13 residues. Germline loops: CDR1 SGDLS, CDR2 YYNGEE. Between the trimmed V and J ends, which lost 3 bases and 4 bases, there was a span of 9 bases.

The rearrangement uses TRBV13 and TRBJ2-2, with D possibly TRBD2 on 6 matching bases. CDR3 size: 14 residues. Between the trimmed V and J ends, which lost 10 bases and 1 base, there was a span of 13 bases. The germline V gene encodes CDR1 PRHDT and CDR2 FYEKMQ (reference sequence). CDR3 nucleotides: TGTGCCACCAGAATGGGGGGGAACACCGGGGAGCTGTTTTTT. Its protein is CATRMGGNTGELFF.

Only one count was recorded for this clone. The J gene is TRBJ2-5, the V gene TRBV9; TRBD2 agrees at 7 bases. After removal of 2 bases from V and 5 bases from J, the junction contained 9 bases not matched to a gene. The length of the CDR3 is 15 residues. The V gene's germline CDR1 is SGDLS and CDR2 YYNGEE. DNA for the CDR3: TGTGCCAGCAGCGTGGCGGGGGTACCAGGGGAGACCCAGTACTTC. Protein sequence: CASSVAGVPGETQYF. Full variable domain (remainder filled in from reference TRBV9 and TRBJ2-5): DSGVTQTPKHLITATGQRVTLRCSPRSGDLSVYWYQQSLDQGLQFLIQYYNGEERAKGNILERFSAQQFPDLHSELNLSSLELGDSALYFCASSVAGVPGETQYFGPGTRLLVL.